This T cell receptor beta chain was identified during a study of blood T cell repertoires in COVID-19. Overall study: Acute and convalescent COVID-19 samples came from the United States, Italy and Spain.

Germline V lookup: CDR1 GTSNPN, CDR2 SVGIG (reference sequence). CDR3 length equals 14 residues. Losses at the gene ends were 3 bases for V and 5 bases for J; bases not matched to a gene: 7. As handled by the study authors: Reference gene primer amplification in the assay estimated nucleated cell counts. Profiling relied on immunoSEQ multiplex PCR, and the TCRdb table lists in-frame clones only, not all of them. V and J calls and clone size are those listed in that table; D and trimming were worked out from the DNA. The repertoire includes about 190,000 clones, approximately 81% of them detected once, and less than 20% sits in the top ten.

Sample: peripheral blood. This receptor was identified in a human donor in a cohort sampled during active COVID-19. This chain joins TRBV30 and TRBJ2-4; 7 nucleotides agree with TRBD1. This CDR3 is CAWSLGQTENIQYF. CDR3 nucleotides: TGTGCCTGGAGCCTGGGACAGACGGAAAACATTCAGTACTTC.